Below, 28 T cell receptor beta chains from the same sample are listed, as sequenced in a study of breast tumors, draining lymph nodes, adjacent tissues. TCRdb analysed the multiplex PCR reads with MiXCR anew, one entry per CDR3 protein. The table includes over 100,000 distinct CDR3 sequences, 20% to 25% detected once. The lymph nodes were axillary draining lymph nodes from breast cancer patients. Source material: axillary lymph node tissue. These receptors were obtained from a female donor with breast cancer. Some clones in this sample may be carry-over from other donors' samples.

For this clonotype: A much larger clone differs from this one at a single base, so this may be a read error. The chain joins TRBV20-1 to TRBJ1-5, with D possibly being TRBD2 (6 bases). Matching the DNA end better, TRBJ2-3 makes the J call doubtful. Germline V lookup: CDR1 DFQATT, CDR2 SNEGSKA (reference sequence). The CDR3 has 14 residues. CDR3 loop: CSARWAGLGQPQYF. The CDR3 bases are TGCAGTGCTAGATGGGCGGGGTTGGGTCAGCCCCAGTATTTT.

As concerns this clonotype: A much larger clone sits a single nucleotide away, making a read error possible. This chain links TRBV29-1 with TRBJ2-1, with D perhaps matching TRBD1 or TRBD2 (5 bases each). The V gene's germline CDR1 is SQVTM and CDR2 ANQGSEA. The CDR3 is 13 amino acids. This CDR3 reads CSVKVSWGNGQFF. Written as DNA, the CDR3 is TGCAGCGTTAAAGTAAGCTGGGGGAATGGGCAGTTCTTC.

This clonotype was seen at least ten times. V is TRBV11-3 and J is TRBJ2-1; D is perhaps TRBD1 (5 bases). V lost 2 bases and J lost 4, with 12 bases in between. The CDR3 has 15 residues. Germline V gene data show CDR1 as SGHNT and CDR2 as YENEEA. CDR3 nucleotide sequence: TGTGCCAGCAGCTTACAGGGTGGGGAATACAATGAGCAGTTCTTC. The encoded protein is CASSLQGGEYNEQFF.

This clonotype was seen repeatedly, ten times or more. CDR3 coding DNA: TGTGCCAGCAGCTTACGGGGACTAGCGCTCAATGAGCAGTTCTTC. Protein product: CASSLRGLALNEQFF. The chain combines TRBV7-8 with TRBJ2-1; 10 bases map to TRBD2. There are 15 residues in the CDR3. Germline V lookup: CDR1 SGHVS, CDR2 FQNEAQ. Losses at the gene ends were 2 bases for V and 6 bases for J; bases not matched to a gene: 4. The whole variable domain, filled in from reference TRBV7-8 and TRBJ2-1, reads GAGVSQSPRYKVAKRGQDVALRCDPISGHVSLFWYQQALGQGPEFLTYFQNEAQLDKSGLPSDRFFAERPEGSVSTLKIQRTQQEDSAVYLCASSLRGLALNEQFFGPGTRLTVL.

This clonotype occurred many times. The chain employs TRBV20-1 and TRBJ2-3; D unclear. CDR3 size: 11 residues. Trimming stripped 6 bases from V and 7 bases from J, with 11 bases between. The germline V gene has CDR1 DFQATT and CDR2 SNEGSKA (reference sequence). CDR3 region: CSAVWQNTQYF. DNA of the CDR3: TGCAGTGCCGTGTGGCAGAATACGCAGTATTTT.

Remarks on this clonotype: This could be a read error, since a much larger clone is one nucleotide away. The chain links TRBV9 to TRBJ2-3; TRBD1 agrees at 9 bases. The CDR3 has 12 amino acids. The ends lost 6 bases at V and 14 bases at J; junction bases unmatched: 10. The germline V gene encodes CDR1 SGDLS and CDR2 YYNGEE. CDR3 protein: CASNGRDRDLYF. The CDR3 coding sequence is TGTGCCAGCAACGGACGGGACAGGGACTTGTATTTT.

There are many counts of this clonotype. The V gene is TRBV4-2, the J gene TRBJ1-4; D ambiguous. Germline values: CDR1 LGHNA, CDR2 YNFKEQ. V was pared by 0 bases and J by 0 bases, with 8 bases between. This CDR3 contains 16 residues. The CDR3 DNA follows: TGTGCCAGCAGCCAAGATCAGGCGGCAACTAATGAAAAACTGTTTTTT. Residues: CASSQDQAATNEKLFF.

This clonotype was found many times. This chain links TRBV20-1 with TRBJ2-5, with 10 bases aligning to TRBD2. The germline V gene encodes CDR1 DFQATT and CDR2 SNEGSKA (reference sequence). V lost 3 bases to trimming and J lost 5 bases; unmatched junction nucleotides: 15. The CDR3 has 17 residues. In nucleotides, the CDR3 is TGCAGTGCTAGTCACCCCCGGCTAGCGGGAGTTGGGGAGACCCAGTACTTC. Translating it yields CSASHPRLAGVGETQYF.

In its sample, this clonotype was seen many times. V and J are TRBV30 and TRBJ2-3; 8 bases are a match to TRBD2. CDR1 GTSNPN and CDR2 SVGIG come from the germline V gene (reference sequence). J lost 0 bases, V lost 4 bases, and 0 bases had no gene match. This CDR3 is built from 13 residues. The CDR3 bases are TGTGCCTGGACTAGCGGGAGCACAGATACGCAGTATTTT. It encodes CAWTSGSTDTQYF.

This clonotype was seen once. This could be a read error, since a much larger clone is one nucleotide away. The CDR3, as DNA: TGCAGTGCTAGACGGTATGGCTACGAGCAGTACTTC. Protein sequence: CSARRYGYEQYF. The chain has TRBV20-1 and TRBJ2-7; no firm D call. Per germline, CDR1 DFQATT and CDR2 SNEGSKA (reference sequence). V was cut by 2 bases and J by 3 bases, with 8 bases left in between. CDR3 length: 12 residues.

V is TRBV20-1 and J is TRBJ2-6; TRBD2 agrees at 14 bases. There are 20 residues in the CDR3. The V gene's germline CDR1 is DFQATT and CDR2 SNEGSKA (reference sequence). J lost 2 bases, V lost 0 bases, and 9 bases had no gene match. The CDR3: CSARDSGRLAGGAGANVLTF. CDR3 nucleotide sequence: TGCAGTGCTAGAGATAGCGGACGACTAGCGGGAGGGGCTGGGGCCAACGTCCTGACTTTC.

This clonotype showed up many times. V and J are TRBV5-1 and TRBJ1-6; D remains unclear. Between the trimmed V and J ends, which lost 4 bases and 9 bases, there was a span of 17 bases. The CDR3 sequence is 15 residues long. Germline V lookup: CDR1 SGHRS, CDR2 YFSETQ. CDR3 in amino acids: CASSPDSIFGSPLHF. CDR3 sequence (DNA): TGCGCCAGCAGCCCGGATAGTATATTCGGTTCACCCCTCCACTTT. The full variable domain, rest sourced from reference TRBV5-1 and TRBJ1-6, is KAGVTQTPRYLIKTRGQQVTLSCSPISGHRSVSWYQQTPGQGLQFLFEYFSETQRNKGNFPGRFSGRQFSNSRSEMNVSTLELGDSALYLCASSPDSIFGSPLHFGNGTRLTVT.

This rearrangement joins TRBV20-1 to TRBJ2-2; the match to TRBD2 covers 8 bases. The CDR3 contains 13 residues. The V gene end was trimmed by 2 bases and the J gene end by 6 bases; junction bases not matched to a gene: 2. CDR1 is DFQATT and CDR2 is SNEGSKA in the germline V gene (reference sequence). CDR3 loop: CSARSTSAGELFF. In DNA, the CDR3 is TGCAGTGCTAGATCGACTAGCGCCGGGGAGCTGTTTTTT.

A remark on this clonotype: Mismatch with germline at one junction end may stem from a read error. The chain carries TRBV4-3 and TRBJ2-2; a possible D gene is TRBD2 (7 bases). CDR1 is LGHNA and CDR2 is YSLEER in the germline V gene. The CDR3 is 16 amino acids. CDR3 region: CASSQGGGVSTGELSF. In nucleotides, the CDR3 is TGCGCCAGCAGCCAAGGAGGGGGGGTGAGCACCGGGGAGTTGTCTTTT.

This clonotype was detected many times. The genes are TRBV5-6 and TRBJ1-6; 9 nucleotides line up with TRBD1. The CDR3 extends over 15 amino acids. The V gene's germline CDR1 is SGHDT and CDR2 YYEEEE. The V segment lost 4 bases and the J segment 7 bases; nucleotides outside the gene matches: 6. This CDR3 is CASSDTGTGNSPLHF. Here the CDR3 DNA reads TGTGCCAGCAGCGACACCGGGACAGGGAATTCACCCCTCCACTTT.

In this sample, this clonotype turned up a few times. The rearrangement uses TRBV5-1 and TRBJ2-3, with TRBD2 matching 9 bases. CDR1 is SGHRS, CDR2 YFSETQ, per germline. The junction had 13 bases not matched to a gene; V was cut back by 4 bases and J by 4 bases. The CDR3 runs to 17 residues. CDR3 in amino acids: CASSASTSGPFPDTQYF. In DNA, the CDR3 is TGCGCCAGCAGCGCCTCTACTAGCGGGCCATTTCCAGATACGCAGTATTTT.

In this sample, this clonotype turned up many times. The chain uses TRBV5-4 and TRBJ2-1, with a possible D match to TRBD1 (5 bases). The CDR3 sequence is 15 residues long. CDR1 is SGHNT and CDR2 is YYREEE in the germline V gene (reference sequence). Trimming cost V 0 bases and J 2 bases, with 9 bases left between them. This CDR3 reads CASSLDRSPYNEQFF. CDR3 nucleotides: TGTGCCAGCAGCTTGGACAGGTCCCCCTACAATGAGCAGTTCTTC.

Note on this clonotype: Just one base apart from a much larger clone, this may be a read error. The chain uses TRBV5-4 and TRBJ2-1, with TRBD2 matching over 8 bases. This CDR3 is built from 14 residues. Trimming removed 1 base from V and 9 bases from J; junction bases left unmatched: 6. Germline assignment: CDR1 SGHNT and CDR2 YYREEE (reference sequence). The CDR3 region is CASSLPGGPGEQFF. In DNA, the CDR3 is TGTGCCAGCAGCTTGCCGGGAGGGCCCGGTGAGCAGTTCTTC. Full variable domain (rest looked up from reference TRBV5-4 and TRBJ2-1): ETGVTQSPTHLIKTRGQQVTLRCSSQSGHNTVSWYQQALGQGPQFIFQYYREEENGRGNFPPRFSGLQFPNYSSELNVNALELDDSALYLCASSLPGGPGEQFFGPGTRLTVL.

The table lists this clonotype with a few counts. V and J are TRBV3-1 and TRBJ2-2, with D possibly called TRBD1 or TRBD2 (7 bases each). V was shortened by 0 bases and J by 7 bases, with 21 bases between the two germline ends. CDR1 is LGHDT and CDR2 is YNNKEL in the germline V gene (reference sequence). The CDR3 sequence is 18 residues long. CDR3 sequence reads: CASSQDLGWEGASGELFF. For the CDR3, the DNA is TGTGCCAGCAGCCAAGATTTAGGATGGGAGGGGGCAAGCGGGGAGCTGTTTTTT.

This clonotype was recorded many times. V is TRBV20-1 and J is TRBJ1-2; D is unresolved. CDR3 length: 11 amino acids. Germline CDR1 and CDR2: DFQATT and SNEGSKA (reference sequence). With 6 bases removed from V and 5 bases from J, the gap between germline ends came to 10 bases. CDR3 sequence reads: CSAKIGYGYTF. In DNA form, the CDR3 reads TGCAGTGCGAAAATAGGGTATGGCTACACCTTC.

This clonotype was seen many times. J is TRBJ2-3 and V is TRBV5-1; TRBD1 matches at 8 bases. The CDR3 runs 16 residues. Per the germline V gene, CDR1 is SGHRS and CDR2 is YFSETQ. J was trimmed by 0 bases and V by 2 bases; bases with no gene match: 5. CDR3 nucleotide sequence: TGCGCCAGCAGCTTCCCTCAGGGGGCTAGCACAGATACGCAGTATTTT. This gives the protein CASSFPQGASTDTQYF. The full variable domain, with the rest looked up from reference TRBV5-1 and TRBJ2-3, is KAGVTQTPRYLIKTRGQQVTLSCSPISGHRSVSWYQQTPGQGLQFLFEYFSETQRNKGNFPGRFSGRQFSNSRSEMNVSTLELGDSALYLCASSFPQGASTDTQYFGPGTRLTVL.

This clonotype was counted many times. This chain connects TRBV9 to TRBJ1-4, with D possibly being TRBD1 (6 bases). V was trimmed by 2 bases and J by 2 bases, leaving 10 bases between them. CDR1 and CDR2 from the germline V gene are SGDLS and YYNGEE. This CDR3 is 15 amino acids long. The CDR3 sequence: CASSVGGRTNEKLFF. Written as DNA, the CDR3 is TGTGCCAGCAGCGTGGGGGGCCGGACTAATGAAAAACTGTTTTTT.

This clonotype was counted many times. CDR3 coding DNA: TGCAGTGCCCGAGGACTAGCGGGAGAGCAGTACTTC. This encodes CSARGLAGEQYF. J is TRBJ2-7 and V is TRBV20-1; 12 bases align to TRBD2. The CDR3 is made up of 12 amino acids. The trim removed 6 bases at V and 7 bases at J, leaving 4 bases unmatched. Germline V gene lookup returns CDR1 DFQATT and CDR2 SNEGSKA (reference sequence).

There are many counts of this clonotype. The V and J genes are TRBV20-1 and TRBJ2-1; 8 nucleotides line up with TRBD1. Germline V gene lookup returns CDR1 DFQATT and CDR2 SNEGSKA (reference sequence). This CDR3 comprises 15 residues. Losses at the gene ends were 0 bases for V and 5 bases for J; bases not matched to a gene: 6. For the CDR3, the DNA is TGCAGTGCTAGAGAAGGGACAGGAGACCACAATGAGCAGTTCTTC. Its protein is CSAREGTGDHNEQFF.

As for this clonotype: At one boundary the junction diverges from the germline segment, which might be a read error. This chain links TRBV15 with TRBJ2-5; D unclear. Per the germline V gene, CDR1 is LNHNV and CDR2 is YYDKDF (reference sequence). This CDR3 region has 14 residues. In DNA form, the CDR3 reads TGTGCCACCAGCAGAGTCGGTAGCCAAGGGACCCAGTACTTC. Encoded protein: CATSRVGSQGTQYF.

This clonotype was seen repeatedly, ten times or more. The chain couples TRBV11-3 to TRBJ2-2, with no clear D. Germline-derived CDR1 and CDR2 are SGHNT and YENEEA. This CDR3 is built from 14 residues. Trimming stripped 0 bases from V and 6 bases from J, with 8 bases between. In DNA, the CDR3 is TGTGCCAGCAGCTTAGATGGGTATGCCGGGGAGCTGTTTTTT. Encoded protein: CASSLDGYAGELFF.

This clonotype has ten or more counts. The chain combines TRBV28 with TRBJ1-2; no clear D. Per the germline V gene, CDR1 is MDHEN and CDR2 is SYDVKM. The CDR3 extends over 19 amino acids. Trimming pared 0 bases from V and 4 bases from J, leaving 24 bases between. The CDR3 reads CASSLWAFRMRGRGYGYTF. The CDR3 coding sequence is TGTGCCAGCAGTTTATGGGCCTTTCGAATGAGAGGCAGAGGCTATGGCTACACCTTC.

CDR3 loop: CAISGSRGVVNTEAFF. In DNA form, the CDR3 reads TGTGCCATCAGTGGATCGAGGGGGGTAGTGAACACTGAAGCTTTCTTT. J is TRBJ1-1 and V is TRBV10-3; tentatively, D is TRBD1 (6 bases). The CDR3 consists of 16 residues. Trimming shortened V by 4 bases and J by 0 bases, and 15 bases separated the two germline ends. The germline V gene encodes CDR1 ENHRY and CDR2 SYGVKD.